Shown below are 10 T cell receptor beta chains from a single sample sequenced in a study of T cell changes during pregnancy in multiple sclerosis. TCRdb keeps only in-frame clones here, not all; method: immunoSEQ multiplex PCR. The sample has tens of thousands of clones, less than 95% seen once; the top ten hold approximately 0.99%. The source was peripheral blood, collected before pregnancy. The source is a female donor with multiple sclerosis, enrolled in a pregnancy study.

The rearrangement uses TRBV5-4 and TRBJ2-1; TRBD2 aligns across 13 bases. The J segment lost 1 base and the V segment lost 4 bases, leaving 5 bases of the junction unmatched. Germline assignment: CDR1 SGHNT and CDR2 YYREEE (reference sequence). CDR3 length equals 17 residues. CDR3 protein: CASSEGTSGASYNEQFF. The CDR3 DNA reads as TGTGCCAGCAGCGAAGGGACTAGCGGGGCTTCCTACAATGAGCAGTTCTTC.

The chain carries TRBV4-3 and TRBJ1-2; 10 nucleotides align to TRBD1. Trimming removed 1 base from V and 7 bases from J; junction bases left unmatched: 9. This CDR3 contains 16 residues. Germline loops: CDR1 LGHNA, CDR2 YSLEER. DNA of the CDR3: TGCGCCAGCAGCCAAGCCCAGACAGGGGGCAAGGGTGGCTACACCTTC. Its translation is CASSQAQTGGKGGYTF.

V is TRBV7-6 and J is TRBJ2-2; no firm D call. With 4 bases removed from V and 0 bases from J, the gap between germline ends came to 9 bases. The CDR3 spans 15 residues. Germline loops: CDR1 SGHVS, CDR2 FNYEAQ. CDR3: CASSSKLANTGELFF. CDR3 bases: TGTGCCAGCAGCTCCAAGCTCGCGAACACCGGGGAGCTGTTTTTT.

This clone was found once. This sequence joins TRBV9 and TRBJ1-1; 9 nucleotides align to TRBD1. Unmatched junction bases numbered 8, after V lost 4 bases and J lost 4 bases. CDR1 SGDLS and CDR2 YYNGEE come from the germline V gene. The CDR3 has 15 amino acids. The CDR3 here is CASSLTGGQVTEAFF. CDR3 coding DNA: TGTGCCAGCAGCTTAACAGGGGGCCAGGTCACTGAAGCTTTCTTT. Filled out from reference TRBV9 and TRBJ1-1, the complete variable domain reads DSGVTQTPKHLITATGQRVTLRCSPRSGDLSVYWYQQSLDQGLQFLIQYYNGEERAKGNILERFSAQQFPDLHSELNLSSLELGDSALYFCASSLTGGQVTEAFFGQGTRLTVV.

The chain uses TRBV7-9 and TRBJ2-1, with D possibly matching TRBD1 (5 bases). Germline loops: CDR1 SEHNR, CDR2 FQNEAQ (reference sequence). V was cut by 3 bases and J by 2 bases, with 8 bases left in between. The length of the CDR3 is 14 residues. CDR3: CASSFRQPYNEQFF. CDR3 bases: TGTGCCAGCAGCTTCCGACAGCCCTACAATGAGCAGTTCTTC.

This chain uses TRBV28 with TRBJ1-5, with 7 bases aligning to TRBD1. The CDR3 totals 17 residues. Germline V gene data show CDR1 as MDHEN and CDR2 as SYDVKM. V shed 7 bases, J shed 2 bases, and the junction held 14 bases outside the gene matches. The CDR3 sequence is CASTTGEWKVGNQPQHF. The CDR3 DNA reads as TGTGCCAGCACCACAGGGGAATGGAAGGTTGGCAATCAGCCCCAGCATTTT.

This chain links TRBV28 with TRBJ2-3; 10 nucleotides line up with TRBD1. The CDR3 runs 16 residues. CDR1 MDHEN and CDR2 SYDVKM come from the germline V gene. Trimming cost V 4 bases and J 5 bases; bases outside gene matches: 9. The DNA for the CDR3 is TGTGCCAGCAGTTCCCTTGGGACAGGGGTTAGAGATACGCAGTATTTT. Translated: CASSSLGTGVRDTQYF.

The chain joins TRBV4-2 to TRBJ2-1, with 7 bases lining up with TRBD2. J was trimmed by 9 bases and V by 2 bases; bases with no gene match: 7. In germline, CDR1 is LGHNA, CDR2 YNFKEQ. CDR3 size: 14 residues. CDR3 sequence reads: CASSQSAGVSEQFF. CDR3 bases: TGTGCCAGCAGCCAATCTGCGGGAGTGTCTGAGCAGTTCTTC.

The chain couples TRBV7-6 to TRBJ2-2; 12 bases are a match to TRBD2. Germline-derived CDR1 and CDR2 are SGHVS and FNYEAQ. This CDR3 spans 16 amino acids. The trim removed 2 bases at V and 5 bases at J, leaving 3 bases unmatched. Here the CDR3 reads CASSLRLAGVTGELFF. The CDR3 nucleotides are TGTGCCAGCAGCTTACGACTAGCGGGGGTTACCGGGGAGCTGTTTTTT.

The DNA for the CDR3 is TGTGCCAGCAGTGATTTCACTAGAGGGCGCGGGGAGCTGTTTTTT. Protein sequence: CASSDFTRGRGELFF. The J gene is TRBJ2-2, the V gene TRBV6-4; perhaps TRBD2 as D (5 bases). This CDR3 is 15 amino acids long. The V end lost 3 bases, the J end lost 7 bases, and 15 bases lay between the germline ends. Germline lookup yields CDR1 MRHNA and CDR2 SNTAGT.